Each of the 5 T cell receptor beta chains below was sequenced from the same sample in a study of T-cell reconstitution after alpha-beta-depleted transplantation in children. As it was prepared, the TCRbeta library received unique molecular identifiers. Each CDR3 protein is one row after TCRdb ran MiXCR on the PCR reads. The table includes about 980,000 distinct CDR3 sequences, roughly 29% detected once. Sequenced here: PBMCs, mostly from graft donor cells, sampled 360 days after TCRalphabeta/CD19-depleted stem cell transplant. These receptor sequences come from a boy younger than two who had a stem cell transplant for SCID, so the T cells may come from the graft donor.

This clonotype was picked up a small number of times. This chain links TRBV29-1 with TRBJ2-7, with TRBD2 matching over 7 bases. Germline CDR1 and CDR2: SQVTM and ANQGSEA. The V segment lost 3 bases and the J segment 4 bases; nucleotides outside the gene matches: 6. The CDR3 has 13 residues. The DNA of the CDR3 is TGCAGCGTTGATGGGGGGGTCGGGTACGAGCAGTACTTC. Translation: CSVDGGVGYEQYF.

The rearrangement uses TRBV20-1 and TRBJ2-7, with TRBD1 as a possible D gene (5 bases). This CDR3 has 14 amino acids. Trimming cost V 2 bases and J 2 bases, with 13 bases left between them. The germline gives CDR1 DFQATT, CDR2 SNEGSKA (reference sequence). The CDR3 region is CSARKDRPPYEQYF. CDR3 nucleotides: TGCAGTGCTAGAAAAGACAGACCTCCCTACGAGCAGTACTTC.

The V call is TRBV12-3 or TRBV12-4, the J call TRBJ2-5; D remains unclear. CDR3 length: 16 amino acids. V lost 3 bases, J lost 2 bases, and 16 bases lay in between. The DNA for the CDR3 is TGTGCCAGCAGTTTCGAGACGCGCAGAGCACAAGAGACCCAGTACTTC. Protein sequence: CASSFETRRAQETQYF.

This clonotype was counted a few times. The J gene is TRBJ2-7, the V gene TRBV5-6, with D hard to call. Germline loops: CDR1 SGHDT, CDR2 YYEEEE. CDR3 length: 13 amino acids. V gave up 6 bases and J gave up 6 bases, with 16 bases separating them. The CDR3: CASNRWQAGEQYF. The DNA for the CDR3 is TGTGCCAGCAATCGGTGGCAGGCTGGCGAGCAGTACTTC. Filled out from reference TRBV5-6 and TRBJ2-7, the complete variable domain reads DAGVTQSPTHLIKTRGQQVTLRCSPKSGHDTVSWYQQALGQGPQFIFQYYEEEERQRGNFPDRFSGHQFPNYSSELNVNALLLGDSALYLCASNRWQAGEQYFGPGTRLTVT.

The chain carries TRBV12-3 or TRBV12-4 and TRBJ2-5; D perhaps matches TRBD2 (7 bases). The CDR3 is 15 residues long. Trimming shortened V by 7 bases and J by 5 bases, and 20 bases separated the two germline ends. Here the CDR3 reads CASTALGGGRETQYF. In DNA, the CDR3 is TGTGCCAGCACCGCCCTGGGAGGGGGTCGGGAGACCCAGTACTTC.